These T cell receptor beta chains were read from a single sample in a study of shared clonotypes between healthy human individuals. The assay was immunoSEQ multiplex PCR, and TCRdb's table has in-frame clones only and misses some. The table has approximately 500,000 clones, 95% to 97% seen once; the top ten hold about 0.064%. Sequenced material: naive CD4+ T cells sorted from blood. The receptor source for this set is a woman in her 30s in good health. Both conserved end residues are part of each CDR3. D genes are given only for firm matches. Some rows mark clone size as missing; the rest say once, few, many or name a class of expanded clone.

j_call d_call clone_size v_call cdr3_aa cdr3_nt
TRBJ2-2 . . TRBV5-1 CASSLVGVYGGPNTGELFF TGCGCCAGCAGCTTGGTCGGTGTTTATGGAGGGCCAAACACCGGGGAGCTGTTTTTT
TRBJ2-1 TRBD2 . TRBV7-2 CASSSVPGLAGVGNEQFF TGTGCCAGCAGCTCGGTCCCGGGACTAGCGGGAGTTGGTAATGAGCAGTTCTTC
TRBJ1-2 . . TRBV11-3 CASSQEVTHNYGYTF TGTGCCAGCAGCCAAGAGGTCACTCATAACTATGGCTACACCTTC
TRBJ2-5 . . TRBV7-9 CASRTNDRETQYF TGTGCCAGCAGGACCAACGATAGAGAGACCCAGTACTTC
TRBJ2-7 . . TRBV6-5 CASSYHYEQYF TGTGCCAGCAGTTACCACTACGAGCAGTACTTC
TRBJ1-5 . . TRBV28 CASSLGGLRSQPQHF TGTGCCAGCAGTTTGGGGGGGTTGAGGAGTCAGCCCCAGCATTTT
TRBJ1-5 . . TRBV30 CAWSVNRAPYSNQPQHF TGTGCCTGGAGTGTAAACAGGGCCCCCTATAGCAATCAGCCCCAGCATTTT
TRBJ1-5 . . TRBV6-5 CATGGGVGQPQHF TGTGCCACCGGGGGTGGCGTCGGGCAGCCCCAGCATTTT
TRBJ2-1 TRBD1 . TRBV5-1 CASQTGGPYNEQFF TGCGCCAGCCAGACAGGGGGCCCCTACAATGAGCAGTTCTTC
TRBJ2-7 TRBD2 . TRBV7-8 CASGASGSAEQYF TGTGCCAGCGGCGCCAGCGGGAGTGCCGAGCAGTACTTC
TRBJ1-4 . . TRBV18 CASSPSLPGTNNEKLFF TGTGCCAGCTCACCAAGTCTCCCCGGGACAAATAATGAAAAACTGTTTTTT
TRBJ1-5 TRBD1 . TRBV23-1 CASSRRIRTGYNQPQHF TGCGCCAGCAGTCGACGAATCCGGACAGGTTACAATCAGCCCCAGCATTTT
TRBJ1-1 . . TRBV7-3 CASSPGTGLKAFF TGTGCCAGCAGCCCCGGCACCGGCCTGAAAGCTTTCTTT
TRBJ1-5 . . TRBV2 CASTQGEGGQPQHF TGTGCCAGCACTCAAGGGGAGGGAGGGCAGCCCCAGCATTTT
TRBJ2-3 . . TRBV5-6 CASSLEWVGSLFYTQYF TGTGCCAGCAGCTTGGAGTGGGTGGGAAGCCTGTTTTATACCCAGTATTTT
TRBJ2-7 . . TRBV5-1 CASRLVVDRGEQYF TGCGCCAGCAGGCTGGTAGTGGACCGCGGGGAGCAGTACTTC
TRBJ2-5 . . TRBV15 CATSRDLSGGETQYF TGTGCCACCAGCAGAGATCTTAGTGGGGGAGAGACCCAGTACTTC
TRBJ2-7 . . TRBV19 CASSLRVGSYEQYF TGTGCCAGTTCTTTACGGGTAGGATCCTACGAGCAGTACTTC
TRBJ2-7 TRBD2 . TRBV27 CASSNLAETYEQYF TGTGCCAGCAGTAACCTAGCGGAAACCTACGAGCAGTACTTC
TRBJ1-5 TRBD1 . TRBV19 CASGVTGDQPQHF TGTGCCAGTGGAGTTACAGGGGATCAGCCCCAGCATTTT
TRBJ1-1 . . TRBV27 CASSLTTGLRPTF TGTGCCAGCAGCCTTACTACAGGTTTACGGCCGACCTTT
TRBJ2-7 TRBD1 . TRBV2 CATKYRGASNYEQYF TGTGCCACCAAGTACAGGGGCGCATCCAACTACGAGCAGTACTTC
TRBJ1-4 TRBD1 once TRBV27 CASMGGQGGEKLFF TGTGCCAGCATGGGGGGGCAGGGGGGCGAAAAACTGTTTTTT
TRBJ2-3 TRBD2 . TRBV7-2 CASSLGLAGGTDTQYF TGTGCCAGCAGCTTAGGCCTAGCGGGAGGCACAGATACGCAGTATTTT
TRBJ2-1 . . TRBV29-1 CSVEGQLYNEQFF TGCAGCGTGGAGGGACAGCTATACAATGAGCAGTTCTTC
TRBJ2-3 TRBD2 . TRBV11-2 CASSIAGVIGDTQYF TGTGCCAGCAGCATAGCGGGAGTCATAGGAGATACGCAGTATTTT
TRBJ2-1 . . TRBV28 CASSLLGASDNEQFF TGTGCCAGCAGTCTCTTGGGGGCTTCAGACAATGAGCAGTTCTTC
TRBJ2-7 . . TRBV28 CASSVPSREQYF TGTGCCAGCAGTGTCCCCTCGCGCGAGCAGTACTTC
TRBJ2-1 TRBD1 . TRBV29-1 CSAETGGNEQFF TGCAGCGCAGAGACAGGGGGCAATGAGCAGTTCTTC
TRBJ1-2 . . TRBV4-1 CASSQDDSNYGYTF TGCGCCAGCAGCCAAGATGACAGCAACTATGGCTACACCTTC
TRBJ1-3 . once TRBV4-1 CASSQGASFISGNTIYF TGCGCCAGCAGCCAAGGTGCATCCTTCATCTCTGGAAACACCATATATTTT
TRBJ2-3 TRBD2 . TRBV10-3 CAIRTGGSDTDTQYF TGTGCCATCAGGACGGGAGGGTCGGACACAGATACGCAGTATTTT
TRBJ2-1 . once TRBV5-6 CASSGGGRAAEQFF TGTGCCAGCAGCGGCGGAGGGAGAGCGGCTGAGCAGTTCTTC
TRBJ2-3 . . TRBV20-1 CSAPFGDTQYF TGCAGTGCCCCCTTTGGAGATACGCAGTATTTT
TRBJ1-1 . once TRBV11-2 CASSLVWDTEAFF TGTGCCAGCAGCTTAGTCTGGGACACTGAAGCTTTCTTT
TRBJ2-7 . . TRBV6-4 CASSVEGGLHEQYF TGTGCCAGCAGTGTCGAGGGGGGCCTCCACGAGCAGTACTTC
TRBJ2-7 . . TRBV10-2 CASSEIPHVGYEQYF TGCGCCAGCAGTGAGATCCCTCATGTCGGCTACGAGCAGTACTTC
TRBJ2-6 . . TRBV6-5 CASSYSGANVLTF TGTGCCAGCAGTTATTCCGGGGCCAACGTCCTGACTTTC
TRBJ2-2 . . TRBV11-2 CASSGRIATGELFF TGTGCCAGCAGCGGTAGGATAGCCACCGGGGAGCTGTTTTTT
TRBJ2-7 . . TRBV28 CASSLAGRYEQYF TGTGCCAGCAGTTTAGCGGGCCGATACGAGCAGTACTTC
TRBJ2-3 TRBD2 . TRBV2 CASSEDGLATDTQYF TGTGCCAGCAGTGAGGACGGACTAGCGACAGATACGCAGTATTTT
TRBJ1-2 TRBD1 . TRBV5-6 CASSLAGTGDGYTF TGTGCCAGCAGCTTGGCTGGGACAGGGGATGGCTACACCTTC
TRBJ2-7 TRBD2 . TRBV28 CASSRLAGGRYEQYF TGTGCCAGCAGCCGACTAGCGGGAGGGCGGTACGAGCAGTACTTC
TRBJ2-1 . . TRBV5-1 CASSNEERLVNEQFF TGCGCCAGCAGCAACGAAGAAAGACTAGTCAATGAGCAGTTCTTC
TRBJ2-1 . . TRBV7-3 CASSLQGGTFYNEQFF TGTGCCAGCAGCTTACAGGGGGGTACCTTCTACAATGAGCAGTTCTTC
TRBJ2-7 TRBD2 . TRBV4-1 CASSPGTRGVGEQYF TGCGCCAGCAGCCCCGGGACTAGGGGGGTCGGCGAGCAGTACTTC
TRBJ2-5 . once TRBV7-6 CASSLGGAPLETQYF TGTGCCAGCAGCTTAGGGGGCGCCCCCCTGGAGACCCAGTACTTC
TRBJ1-1 . . TRBV7-9 CASSFASNTEAFF TGTGCCAGCAGCTTTGCATCGAACACTGAAGCTTTCTTT
TRBJ1-5 TRBD1 . TRBV19 CASTTTGAGNQPQHF TGTGCCAGTACCACGACAGGGGCGGGAAATCAGCCCCAGCATTTT
TRBJ2-1 . . TRBV5-6 CASSRGSNKQFF TGTGCCAGCAGCCGGGGGTCCAACAAGCAGTTCTTC
TRBJ2-1 . . TRBV6-1 CATQTGNSYNEQFF TGTGCCACCCAAACAGGAAACTCCTACAATGAGCAGTTCTTC
TRBJ2-5 TRBD1 . TRBV28 CASSLQGQEETQYF TGTGCCAGCAGTCTACAGGGGCAGGAGGAGACCCAGTACTTC
TRBJ2-3 . . TRBV27 CASSLGDSRTDTQYF TGTGCCAGCAGTTTAGGGGACTCCCGAACAGATACGCAGTATTTT